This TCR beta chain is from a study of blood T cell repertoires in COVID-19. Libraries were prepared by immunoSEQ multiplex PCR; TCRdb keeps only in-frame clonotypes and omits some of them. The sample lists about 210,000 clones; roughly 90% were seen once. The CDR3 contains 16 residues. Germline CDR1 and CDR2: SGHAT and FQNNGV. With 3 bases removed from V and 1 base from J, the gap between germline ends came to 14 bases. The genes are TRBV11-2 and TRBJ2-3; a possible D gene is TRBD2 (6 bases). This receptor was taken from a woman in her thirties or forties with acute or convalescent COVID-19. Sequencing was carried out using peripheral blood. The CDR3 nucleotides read TGTGCCAGCAGCTTTGTGCGGGGTTTGGGCACAGATACGCAGTATTTT. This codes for CASSFVRGLGTDTQYF.